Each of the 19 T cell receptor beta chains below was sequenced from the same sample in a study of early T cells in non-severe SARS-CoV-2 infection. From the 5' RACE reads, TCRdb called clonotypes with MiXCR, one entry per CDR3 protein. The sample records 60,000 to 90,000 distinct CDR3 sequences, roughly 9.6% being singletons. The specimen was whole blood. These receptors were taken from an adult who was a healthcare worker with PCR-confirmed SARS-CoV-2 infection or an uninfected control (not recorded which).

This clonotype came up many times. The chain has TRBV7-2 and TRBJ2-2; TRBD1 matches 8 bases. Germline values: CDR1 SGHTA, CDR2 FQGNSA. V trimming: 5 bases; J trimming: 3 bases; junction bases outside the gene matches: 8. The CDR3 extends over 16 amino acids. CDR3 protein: CASSPWPGGYTGELFF. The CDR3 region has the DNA TGTGCCAGCAGCCCTTGGCCAGGGGGCTACACCGGGGAGCTGTTTTTT.

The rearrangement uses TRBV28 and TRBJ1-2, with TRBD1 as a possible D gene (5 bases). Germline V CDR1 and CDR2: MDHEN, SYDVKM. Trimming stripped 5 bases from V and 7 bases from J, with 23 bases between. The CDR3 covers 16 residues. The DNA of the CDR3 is TGTGCCAGCAGTCCTCTGTCGGGGACGATCCTCCGTGGCTACACCTTC. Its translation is CASSPLSGTILRGYTF.

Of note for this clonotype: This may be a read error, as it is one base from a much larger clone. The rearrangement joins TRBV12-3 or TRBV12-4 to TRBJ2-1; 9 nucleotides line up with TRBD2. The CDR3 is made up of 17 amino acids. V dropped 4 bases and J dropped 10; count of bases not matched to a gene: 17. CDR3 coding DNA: TGTGCCAGCAGTTCCCACCCCGGGACTGGCGGGAGGGGGGAGCAGTTCTTC. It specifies CASSSHPGTGGRGEQFF.

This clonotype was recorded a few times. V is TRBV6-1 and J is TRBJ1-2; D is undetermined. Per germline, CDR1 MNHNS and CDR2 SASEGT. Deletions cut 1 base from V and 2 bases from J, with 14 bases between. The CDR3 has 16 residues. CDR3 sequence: CASSEGGRPGNYGYTF. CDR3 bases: TGTGCCAGCAGTGAAGGAGGGCGGCCAGGCAACTATGGCTACACCTTC.

CDR3 sequence reads: CASSLAGQGAQPQHF. CDR3 DNA: TGTGCCAGCAGCTTGGCGGGACAGGGAGCTCAGCCCCAGCATTTT. The chain carries TRBV5-5 and TRBJ1-5; 9 bases are shared with TRBD1. With V trimmed by 0 bases and J by 6 bases, 4 bases remained unmatched. The CDR3 is 15 amino acids. The germline CDR1 and CDR2 sequences are SGHKS and YYEKEE (reference sequence).

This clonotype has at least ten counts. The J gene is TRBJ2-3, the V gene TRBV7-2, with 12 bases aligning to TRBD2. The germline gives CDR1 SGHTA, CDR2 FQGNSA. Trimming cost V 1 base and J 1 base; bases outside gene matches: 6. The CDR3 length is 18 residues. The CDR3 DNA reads TGTGCCAGCAGCTTAGTAGCTAGCGGGAGGGCGGGCACAGATACGCAGTATTTT. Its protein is CASSLVASGRAGTDTQYF.

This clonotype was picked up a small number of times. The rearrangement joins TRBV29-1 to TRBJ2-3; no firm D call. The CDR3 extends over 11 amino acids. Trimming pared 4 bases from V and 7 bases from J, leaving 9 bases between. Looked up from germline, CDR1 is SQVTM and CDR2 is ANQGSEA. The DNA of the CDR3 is TGCAGCGTTGCCCGGCAAAATACGCAGTATTTT. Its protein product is CSVARQNTQYF.

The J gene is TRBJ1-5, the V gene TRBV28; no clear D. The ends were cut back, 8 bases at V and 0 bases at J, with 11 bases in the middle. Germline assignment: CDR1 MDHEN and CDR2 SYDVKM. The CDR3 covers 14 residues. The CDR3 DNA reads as TGTGCCAGCGAAAGGGATTTTAGCAATCAGCCCCAGCATTTT. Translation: CASERDFSNQPQHF.

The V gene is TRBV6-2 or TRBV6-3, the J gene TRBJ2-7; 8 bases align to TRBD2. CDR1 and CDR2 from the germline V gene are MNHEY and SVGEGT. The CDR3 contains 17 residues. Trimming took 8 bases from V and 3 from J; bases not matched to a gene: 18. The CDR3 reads CASSNRRAGTRNYEQYF. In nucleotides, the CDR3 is TGTGCCAGCTCGAATCGAAGAGCCGGGACTAGGAACTACGAGCAGTACTTC.

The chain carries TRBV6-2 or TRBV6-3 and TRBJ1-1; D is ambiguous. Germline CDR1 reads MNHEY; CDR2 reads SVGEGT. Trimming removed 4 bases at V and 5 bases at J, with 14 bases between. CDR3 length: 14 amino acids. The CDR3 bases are TGTGCCAGCAGTTTATTGGTTCCGGGGACTGAAGCTTTCTTT. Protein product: CASSLLVPGTEAFF.

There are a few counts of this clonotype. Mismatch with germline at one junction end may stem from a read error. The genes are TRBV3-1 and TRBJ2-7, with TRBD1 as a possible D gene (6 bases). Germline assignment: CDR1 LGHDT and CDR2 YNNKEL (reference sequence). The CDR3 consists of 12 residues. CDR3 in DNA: TGTGCCAGCAGCTCACCGGGACACACACCCGCATTC. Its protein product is CASSSPGHTPAF.

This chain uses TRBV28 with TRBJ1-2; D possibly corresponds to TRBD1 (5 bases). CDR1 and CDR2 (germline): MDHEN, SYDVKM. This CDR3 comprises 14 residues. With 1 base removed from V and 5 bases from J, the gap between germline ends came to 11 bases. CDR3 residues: CASSLLMGEYGYTF. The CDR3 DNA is TGTGCCAGCAGTTTATTGATGGGGGAGTATGGCTACACCTTC.

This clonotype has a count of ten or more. Here the CDR3 DNA reads TGTGCCAGCAGTTATAACTATGGCTACACCTTC. Translating gives CASSYNYGYTF. The genes are TRBV28 and TRBJ1-2; D call uncertain. The CDR3 runs 11 residues. Germline assignment: CDR1 MDHEN and CDR2 SYDVKM. Trimming pared 4 bases from V and 1 base from J, leaving 1 base between.

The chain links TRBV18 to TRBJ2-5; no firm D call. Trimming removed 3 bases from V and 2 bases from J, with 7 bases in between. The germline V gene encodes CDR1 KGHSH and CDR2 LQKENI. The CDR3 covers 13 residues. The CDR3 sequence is CASSPGQQETQYF. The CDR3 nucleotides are TGTGCCAGCTCACCGGGCCAGCAAGAGACCCAGTACTTC. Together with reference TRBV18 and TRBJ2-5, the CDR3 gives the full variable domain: NAGVMQNPRHLVRRRGQEARLRCSPMKGHSHVYWYRQLPEEGLKFMVYLQKENIIDESGMPKERFSAEFPKEGPSILRIQQVVRGDSAAYFCASSPGQQETQYFGPGTRLLVL.

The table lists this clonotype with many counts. The CDR3 DNA sequence: TGTGCCAGCAGCAAAGGTCCTCGAAAAGGACAGGGGAACTATAGCAATCAGCCCCAGCATTTT. Protein sequence: CASSKGPRKGQGNYSNQPQHF. The chain links TRBV21-1 to TRBJ1-5; the DNA was not used to check the table's D call, TRBD1. TRBV21-1 is a pseudogene segment. The CDR3 totals 21 residues.

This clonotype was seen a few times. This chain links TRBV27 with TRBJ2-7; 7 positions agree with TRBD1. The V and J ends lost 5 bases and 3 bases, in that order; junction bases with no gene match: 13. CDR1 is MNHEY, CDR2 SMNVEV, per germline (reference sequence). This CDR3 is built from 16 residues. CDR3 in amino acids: CASSPSGDSFFYEQYF. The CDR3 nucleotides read TGTGCCAGCAGTCCATCAGGGGACAGCTTCTTCTACGAGCAGTACTTC.

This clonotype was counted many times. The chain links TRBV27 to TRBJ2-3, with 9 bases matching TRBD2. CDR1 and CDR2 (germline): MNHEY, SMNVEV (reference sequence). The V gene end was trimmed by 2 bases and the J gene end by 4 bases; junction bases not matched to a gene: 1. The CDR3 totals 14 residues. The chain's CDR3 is CASSLAGGPDTQYF. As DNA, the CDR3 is TGTGCCAGCAGTTTAGCGGGAGGGCCAGATACGCAGTATTTT.

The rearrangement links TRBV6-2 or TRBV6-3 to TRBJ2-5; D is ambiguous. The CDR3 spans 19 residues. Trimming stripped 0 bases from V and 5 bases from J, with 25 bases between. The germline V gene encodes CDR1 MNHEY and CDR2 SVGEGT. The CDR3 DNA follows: TGTGCCAGCAGTTACTCCGGACCCGTGAGCGTCAGTTTGCTGGAGACCCAGTACTTC. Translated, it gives CASSYSGPVSVSLLETQYF.

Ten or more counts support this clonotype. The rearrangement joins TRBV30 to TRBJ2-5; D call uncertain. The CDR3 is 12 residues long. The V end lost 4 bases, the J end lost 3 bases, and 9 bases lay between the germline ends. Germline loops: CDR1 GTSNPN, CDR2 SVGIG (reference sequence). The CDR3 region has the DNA TGTGCCTGGAACTTTTACGAAGAGACCCAGTACTTC. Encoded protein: CAWNFYEETQYF.